This T cell receptor beta chain was found in a study of blood T cell repertoires in COVID-19. Cohort assignment relied on participant-reported clinical history. What the recovered Cohort 3 donors had was two negative PCRs, clearance, or symptom resolution. Study processing details: Nucleated cell counts were estimated from reference gene primer amplification. Method: immunoSEQ multiplex PCR; TCRdb's copy keeps in-frame clones and lacks some. Clone size and the V and J calls come from that table; the DNA yielded D and trimming. Of some 490,000 clones in the sample, about 85% were seen once. Germline V CDR1 and CDR2: SNHLY, FYNNEI. Trimming removed 3 bases from V and 4 bases from J, with 9 bases in between. The CDR3 runs 13 residues. This clone is a singleton in its sample.

The sequenced material came from PBMCs or T cells enriched from blood (not recorded which). The V and J genes are TRBV2 and TRBJ1-2; perhaps TRBD1 as D (5 bases). This receptor was taken from an older woman who had recovered from COVID-19. The CDR3 bases are TGTGCCAGCAGTGACGGGGGGTTCTATGGCTACACCTTC. It codes for CASSDGGFYGYTF.